The present TCR beta chain was sequenced within a study of T-cell reconstitution after alpha-beta-depleted transplantation in children. This clonotype was recorded many times. TCRbeta library preparation incorporated unique molecular identifiers. TCRdb reprocessed the PCR reads with MiXCR, giving one entry per CDR3 protein. Of 150,000 to 250,000 distinct CDR3 sequences listed, 5% to 6.5% were seen once; the top ten hold 4.5% to 5.5%. Germline CDR1 and CDR2: LNHDA and SQIVND (reference sequence). V gave up 3 bases and J gave up 5 bases, with 10 bases separating them. The CDR3 contains 14 residues. The rearrangement joins TRBV19 to TRBJ1-4, with a possible D match to TRBD1 (6 bases). The sequence came from a girl under three years old with combined immunodeficiency, due to receive a stem cell transplant. This material consisted of PBMCs, taken before TCRalphabeta/CD19-depleted stem cell transplant. CDR3 nucleotides: TGTGCCAGTAGTATCGGACAGCGAAATGAAAAACTGTTTTTT. Protein sequence: CASSIGQRNEKLFF.